This T cell receptor (beta chain) derives from a study of T cell responses to AZD1222 COVID-19 vaccine (dated by TCRdb to the early 2020s). Background for the entire study: AZD1222 recipients whose second dose came at about 4 weeks and those whose second dose came at about 12 weeks were combined into one group, since spike-specific TCR depth and breadth did not differ between the two schedules. TCR sequencing covered fewer than 250 trial participants: 200 to 220 given two doses of AZD1222 and 26 given two doses of MenACWY control vaccine. Trial participants were enrolled into age subgroups of 18-55, 56-69 and 70-plus years, which contained around 150, 29 and 61 TCR-sequenced participants, respectively.

The time point label, as the study defines it: baseline before first vaccination. Vaccinee samples were obtained from the UK trials COV001 and COV002, which included a single-blind randomized controlled phase 2/3 trial of AZD1222 (ChAdOx1 nCoV-19) in healthy adults. Trial participant PBMC samples were collected at day 0 and day 28 after the second dose for TCRbeta chain sequencing. Remarks on this clone: Which antigen it targets is not known. There are no base qualities to consult, and no much larger clone falls within one base.

Study-wide conclusions, independent of this receptor: The 56-69-year group was small, and its depth increase did not reach significance, likely because of low power. Reportedly, close to half of the unique spike-specific TCRs recognized epitopes lying outside the regions that are mutated in the B.1.351 and B.1.1.7 variants. Vaccine-associated CD4 TCRs spanned the whole spike protein, with dominant responses in regions 160-218 and 743-854. A significant rise in spike-specific TCR breadth and depth was observed after two AZD1222 doses relative to day 0 and relative to MenACWY recipients. Only five or six AZD1222 recipients were SARS-CoV-2 seropositive at baseline, limiting conclusions about previously exposed vaccinees. Participants were mostly white British and included more females than males, and it was suggested by the authors that clonal diversity may have been underestimated. Because no samples from the day 14 peak response were available, repertoires could be characterized only after the peak T cell response.

The CDR3 regions of human TCRbeta chains were analyzed by immunosequencing. In the source study's methods: TCRs in the repertoires were matched against a reference library of SARS-CoV-2-specific TCRs that had been generated with the MIRA antigen-specificity platform. Breadth was defined as the fraction of unique TCRs that were SARS-CoV-2-associated. Depth was defined as the fraction of total T cells that were SARS-CoV-2-associated. Using the MIRA data, each spike-specific TCR was mapped to the spike region that the TCR reacts to and placed in a CD4 or CD8 class. Log10-transformed breadth and depth values were compared by one-way ANOVA with Sidak's multiple comparisons tests. The source is immuneACCESS, and TCRdb retained only in-frame sequences with V and J called. Part of the clones is not carried over; for the studies checked, unresolved V genes explain less than half of this, and the remainder is unexplained. The DNA gave D and trimming, while V, J and clone size come from that table. The sample table records roughly 80,000 clones; 70% to 85% of these occur just once. About 3% of the sample is in the top ten clones.

The clonotype originates from an adult in good health. Here the sequenced sample was peripheral blood, taken on day 0 of AZD1222 vaccination.

The CDR3 amino acid sequence is: CASSPERTGRTYGYTF. The nucleotide sequence is TGCGCCAGCAGCCCCGAGAGGACCGGGAGGACGTATGGCTACACCTTC. Recombination connected TRBV4-3 to TRBJ1-2; the D segment cannot be called with confidence. The CDR3, from cysteine to phenylalanine, totals 16 residues. Solely the CDR3 DNA is kept, with 48 bases framed from the first base. V loses 4 bases of germline sequence and J loses 5 bases, and the interval between the two ends is 20 bases. The germline V gene sets CDR1 to LGHNA and CDR2 to YSLEER.